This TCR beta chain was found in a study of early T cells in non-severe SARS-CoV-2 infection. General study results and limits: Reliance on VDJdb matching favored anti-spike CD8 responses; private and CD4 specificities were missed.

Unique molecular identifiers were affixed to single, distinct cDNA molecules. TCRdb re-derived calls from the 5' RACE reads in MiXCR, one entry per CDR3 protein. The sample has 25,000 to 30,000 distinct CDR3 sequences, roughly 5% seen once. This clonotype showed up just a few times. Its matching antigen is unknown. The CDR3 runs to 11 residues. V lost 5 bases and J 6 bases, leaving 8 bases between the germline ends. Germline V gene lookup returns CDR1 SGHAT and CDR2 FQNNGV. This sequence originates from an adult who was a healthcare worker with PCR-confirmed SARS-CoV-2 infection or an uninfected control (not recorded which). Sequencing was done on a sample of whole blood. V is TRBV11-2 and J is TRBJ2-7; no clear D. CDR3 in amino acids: CASSPVSEQYF. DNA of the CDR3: TGTGCCAGCAGCCCGGTTAGCGAGCAGTACTTC.